These T cell receptor beta chains were read from a single sample in a study of T-cell memory formation after mild COVID-19. One entry per CDR3 protein results from TCRdb running MiXCR on the 5' RACE reads. The sample shows about 200,000 distinct CDR3 sequences, around 15% of them seen only once. The material sequenced was PBMCs or a T cell subset sorted from them (not recorded which). The origin of the receptors is an adult woman who had mild COVID-19 (a few samples of this study predate the infection). Cell type and time point are not known. Both conserved end residues are part of each CDR3. D genes are given only for firm matches. Clone size is not always given. Where it is, it says once, few, many or a class for expanded clones.

d_call	j_call	v_call	clone_size	cdr3_aa	cdr3_nt
NA	TRBJ2-3	TRBV7-9	many	CASSVRLGTDTQYF	TGTGCCAGCAGCGTTCGCCTAGGAACAGATACGCAGTATTTT
NA	TRBJ1-3	TRBV5-1	few	CASSPKRGEARSGNTIYF	TGCGCCAGCAGCCCGAAACGAGGGGAGGCGCGCTCTGGAAACACCATATATTTT
TRBD2	TRBJ2-5	TRBV2	NA	CASSESPGATGGETQYF	TGTGCCAGCAGTGAATCTCCTGGAGCAACCGGGGGGGAGACCCAGTACTTC
NA	TRBJ2-1	TRBV7-8	few	CASSLVFEQFF	TGTGCCAGCAGCTTGGTATTTGAGCAGTTCTTC
TRBD1	TRBJ1-5	TRBV30	few	CAWRTAGGLGSQHF	TGTGCCTGGAGGACAGCAGGGGGTCTGGGTTCCCAGCATTTT
NA	TRBJ2-1	TRBV6-6	few	CASRTGAGNEQFF	TGTGCCAGCAGAACAGGTGCCGGCAATGAGCAGTTCTTC
TRBD1	TRBJ2-6	TRBV12-3/TRBV12-4	few	CASSPGDSSHGANVLTF	TGTGCCAGCAGCCCTGGGGACAGCTCCCATGGGGCCAACGTCCTGACTTTC
NA	TRBJ1-1	TRBV14	NA	CASSQDYISWSAEAFF	TGTGCCAGCAGCCAAGATTACATCTCATGGAGCGCTGAAGCTTTCTTT
NA	TRBJ2-5	TRBV12-3/TRBV12-4	NA	CASRRDPRETQYF	TGTGCCAGCAGAAGAGACCCTAGGGAGACCCAGTACTTC
TRBD2	TRBJ2-1	TRBV3-1	few	CASSQVLAGARGEQFF	TGTGCCAGCAGCCAAGTACTAGCGGGCGCAAGGGGGGAGCAGTTCTTC
TRBD1	TRBJ2-2	TRBV5-5	few	CASSLRQGAGTGELFF	TGTGCCAGCAGCTTGCGCCAGGGGGCGGGCACCGGGGAGCTGTTTTTT
TRBD1	TRBJ2-3	TRBV6-9	few	CASSGPTGGGSTDTQYF	TGTGCCAGCAGTGGCCCTACAGGGGGCGGAAGCACAGATACGCAGTATTTT
NA	TRBJ2-3	TRBV18	NA	CASSPLDQPGYGDTQYF	TGTGCCAGCTCACCGTTGGATCAACCGGGGTATGGAGATACGCAGTATTTT
NA	TRBJ1-1	TRBV18	few	CASSPLGHQNTEAFF	TGTGCCAGCTCACCACTAGGACATCAGAACACTGAAGCTTTCTTT
NA	TRBJ1-1	TRBV6-6	few	CASSSRQATEAFF	TGTGCCAGCAGTTCACGACAGGCCACTGAAGCTTTCTTT
TRBD1	TRBJ2-5	TRBV7-9	NA	CASSSGDRGHQETQYF	TGTGCCAGCAGCTCGGGGGACAGGGGCCATCAAGAGACCCAGTACTTC
NA	TRBJ2-3	TRBV7-9	many	CASSLARQRPDTQYF	TGTGCCAGCAGCTTAGCTCGCCAGAGACCAGATACGCAGTATTTT
NA	TRBJ2-2	TRBV5-8	few	CASSSGGSFTGELFF	TGTGCCAGCAGCTCGGGCGGCAGCTTCACCGGGGAGCTGTTTTTT
TRBD2	TRBJ2-2	TRBV7-9	NA	CASSLTGTSAGELFF	TGTGCCAGCAGCTTAACCGGGACTAGCGCCGGGGAGCTGTTTTTT
NA	TRBJ2-5	TRBV7-9	NA	CASSFRGVETQYF	TGTGCCAGCAGTTTCAGGGGTGTAGAGACCCAGTACTTC
NA	TRBJ2-7	TRBV4-3	few	CASSQDIVRGSSYEQYF	TGCGCCAGCAGCCAAGATATTGTAAGGGGCAGCTCCTACGAGCAGTACTTC
NA	TRBJ2-1	TRBV5-1	many	CASSLEYEQFF	TGCGCCAGCAGCTTGGAGTACGAGCAGTTCTTC
NA	TRBJ1-1	TRBV7-9	NA	CASSLGPSLGGSGAEAFF	TGTGCCAGCAGCTTGGGGCCGTCTTTGGGGGGAAGTGGCGCTGAAGCTTTCTTT
NA	TRBJ1-3	TRBV7-9	NA	CATTSTIPSGSGNTIYF	TGTGCCACCACTTCCACTATCCCTAGTGGCTCTGGAAACACCATATATTTT
NA	TRBJ1-3	TRBV7-9	few	CASSLVAESSGNTIYF	TGTGCCAGCAGCTTAGTGGCCGAGAGCTCTGGAAACACCATATATTTT
NA	TRBJ2-7	TRBV5-1	few	CASSIQGGHYEQYF	TGCGCCAGCAGCATACAGGGAGGACACTACGAGCAGTACTTC
NA	TRBJ1-4	TRBV18	few	CASSPRNEKLFF	TGTGCCAGCTCACCCAGAAATGAAAAACTGTTTTTT
NA	TRBJ1-2	TRBV7-2	NA	CASSGTLTASHGYTF	TGTGCCAGCAGCGGAACCCTGACAGCCTCCCATGGCTACACCTTC
NA	TRBJ2-3	TRBV3-1	NA	CASSQVIPTPSTRHKLDTQYF	TGTGCCAGCAGCCAAGTGATCCCAACACCCTCTACAAGGCATAAACTCGATACGCAGTATTTT
NA	TRBJ2-1	TRBV7-9	few	CASSYAGVSYNEQFF	TGTGCCAGCAGCTACGCAGGGGTCTCCTACAATGAGCAGTTCTTC
TRBD1	TRBJ1-6	TRBV12-3/TRBV12-4	NA	CASSLIGQGRTYNSPLHF	TGTGCCAGCAGTTTAATCGGACAGGGCAGAACCTATAATTCACCCCTCCACTTT
TRBD1	TRBJ1-1	TRBV7-2	NA	CASSLGGTATEAFF	TGTGCCAGCAGCTTAGGCGGGACAGCCACTGAAGCTTTCTTT
NA	TRBJ1-1	TRBV29-1	NA	CSVVGFSGAEAFF	TGCAGCGTTGTGGGCTTCTCGGGCGCTGAAGCTTTCTTT
TRBD1	TRBJ1-2	TRBV6-2/TRBV6-3	NA	CASSLGQGHRYGYTF	TGTGCCAGCAGCCTGGGACAGGGTCATCGTTATGGCTACACCTTC
NA	TRBJ2-1	TRBV4-2	few	CASSQDDRSYNEQFF	TGTGCCAGCAGCCAAGATGACAGGTCCTACAATGAGCAGTTCTTC
TRBD1	TRBJ2-7	TRBV30	once	CAWSGQGNEQYF	TGTGCCTGGAGCGGACAGGGTAACGAGCAGTACTTC
NA	TRBJ2-7	TRBV10-3	NA	CAISESIRGRDEQYF	TGTGCCATCAGTGAGTCGATCAGGGGCAGGGACGAGCAGTACTTC
NA	TRBJ1-1	TRBV3-1	NA	CASGGGNTEAFF	TGTGCCAGCGGAGGAGGGAACACTGAAGCTTTCTTT
NA	TRBJ2-3	TRBV11-2	NA	CASSSRGARVDTQYF	TGTGCCAGCAGCTCACGGGGGGCTCGAGTGGATACGCAGTATTTT
TRBD1	TRBJ2-7	TRBV11-1	few	CASSPGTGPTYEQYF	TGTGCCAGCAGCCCCGGGACAGGCCCTACCTACGAGCAGTACTTC
NA	TRBJ1-6	TRBV5-1	few	CASSLALGSPLHF	TGCGCCAGCAGCTTGGCCCTGGGTTCACCCCTCCACTTT
TRBD1	TRBJ1-1	TRBV11-2	few	CASSQDRVGAFF	TGTGCCAGCAGCCAGGACAGGGTGGGGGCTTTCTTT
TRBD1	TRBJ1-2	TRBV6-5	NA	CASRRQGLYGYTF	TGTGCCAGCCGTCGACAGGGGTTATATGGCTACACCTTC
TRBD1	TRBJ1-5	TRBV12-3/TRBV12-4	few	CASSIGQGRNQPQHF	TGTGCCAGCAGCATAGGACAGGGCCGCAATCAGCCCCAGCATTTT
TRBD1	TRBJ1-5	TRBV20-1	few	CSARDRTGANQPQHF	TGCAGTGCTAGAGATAGAACAGGGGCAAATCAGCCCCAGCATTTT
TRBD1	TRBJ1-2	TRBV7-2	few	CASSRGRITGYTF	TGTGCCAGCAGCAGGGGGCGGATTACGGGCTACACCTTC
NA	TRBJ2-1	TRBV3-1	NA	CASSQGTGRAEQFF	TGTGCCAGCAGCCAAGGGACCGGACGGGCTGAGCAGTTCTTC
NA	TRBJ2-7	TRBV28	NA	CASRNFWRGPPYEQYF	TGTGCCAGCAGGAATTTTTGGCGGGGGCCCCCCTACGAGCAGTACTTC
NA	TRBJ2-3	TRBV19	few	CASSPLWGTDTQYF	TGTGCCAGTAGTCCGCTGTGGGGCACAGATACGCAGTATTTT
TRBD2	TRBJ2-7	TRBV20-1	NA	CSARFGLAGVLEQYF	TGCAGTGCTAGATTCGGACTAGCGGGAGTTCTCGAGCAGTACTTC
NA	TRBJ2-1	TRBV24-1	few	CATSGTYNEQFF	TGTGCCACCAGTGGTACCTACAATGAGCAGTTCTTC
NA	TRBJ2-3	TRBV5-1	many	CASRVTDTQYF	TGCGCCAGCCGTGTGACAGATACGCAGTATTTT
NA	TRBJ1-2	TRBV5-4	NA	CASSLAGGRDGYTF	TGTGCCAGCAGCTTGGCGGGTGGCAGGGATGGCTACACCTTC
TRBD1	TRBJ2-3	TRBV3-1	NA	CASREQGATDTQYF	TGTGCCAGCAGGGAACAGGGGGCCACAGATACGCAGTATTTT
TRBD1	TRBJ2-1	TRBV5-1	NA	CASSIQGAGNEQFF	TGCGCCAGCAGCATACAGGGGGCGGGCAATGAGCAGTTCTTC